This TCR beta chain was identified during a study of T cell changes during pregnancy in multiple sclerosis. Repertoires were generated with immunoSEQ multiplex PCR, while TCRdb's copy carries only in-frame clones and drops some. The sample includes tens of thousands of clones, 93% of them seen just once. The sample in question was CD8+ T cells from peripheral blood mononuclear cells, obtained in the third trimester of pregnancy. The clonotype originates from a female donor with multiple sclerosis, enrolled in a pregnancy study.

In nucleotides, the CDR3 is TGTGCCTGGAGTAGCGGGTATAGCACAGATACGCAGTATTTT. This gives the protein CAWSSGYSTDTQYF. The V call is TRBV30, the J call TRBJ2-3, with a possible D match to TRBD2 (6 bases). V was trimmed by 2 bases and J by 0 bases, leaving 9 bases between them. The germline V gene encodes CDR1 GTSNPN and CDR2 SVGIG (reference sequence). This CDR3 region has 14 residues.